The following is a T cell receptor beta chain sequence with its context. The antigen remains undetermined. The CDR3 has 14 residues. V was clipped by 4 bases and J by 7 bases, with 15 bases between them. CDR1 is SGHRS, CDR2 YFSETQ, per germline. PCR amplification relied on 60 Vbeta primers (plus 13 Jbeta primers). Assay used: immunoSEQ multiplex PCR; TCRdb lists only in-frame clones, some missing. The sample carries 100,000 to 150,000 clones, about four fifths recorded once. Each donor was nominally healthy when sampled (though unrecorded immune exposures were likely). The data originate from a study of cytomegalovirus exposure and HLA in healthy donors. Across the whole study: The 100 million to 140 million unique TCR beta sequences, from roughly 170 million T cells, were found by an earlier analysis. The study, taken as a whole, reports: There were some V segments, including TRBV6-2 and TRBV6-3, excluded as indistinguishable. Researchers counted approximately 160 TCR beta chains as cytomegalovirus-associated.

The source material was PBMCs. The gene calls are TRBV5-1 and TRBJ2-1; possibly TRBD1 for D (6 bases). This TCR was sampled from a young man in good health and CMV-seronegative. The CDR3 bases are TGCGCCAGCAGCCCTTCCACAGGGTTTAATGAGCAGTTCTTC. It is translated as CASSPSTGFNEQFF.